A single sample gave rise to the 29 T cell receptor beta chains below, sequenced in a study of Ad26.COV2.S vaccination and SARS-CoV-2 variants. TCRdb's table, derived via immunoSEQ multiplex PCR, lists solely in-frame clones and lacks some. This table has hundreds of thousands of clones, about 91% appearing once. As for treatment: roughly 20 received Ad26.COV2.S at low or high dose, single or two shots; about 5 received placebo; per-sample allocation not given. The samples date from day 63 after the first vaccine or placebo injection. Sequencing used peripheral blood, obtained in a trial of Ad26.COV2.S vaccine versus placebo. Source of these receptors: a person between 18 and 65 years old who received the Ad26.COV2.S COVID-19 vaccine or a placebo.

The chain has TRBV11-3 and TRBJ2-5; 7 nucleotides agree with TRBD2. V was clipped by 4 bases and J by 5 bases; unmatched bases: 4. Germline values: CDR1 SGHNT, CDR2 YENEEA. This CDR3 region has 13 residues. In DNA form, the CDR3 reads TGTGCCAGCAGCTCCCTCGGGAGGGAGACCCAGTACTTC. Its protein product is CASSSLGRETQYF.

V is TRBV5-8 and J is TRBJ2-7; D tentatively fits TRBD1 or TRBD2 (5 bases each). This CDR3 region has 12 residues. Trimming pared 5 bases from V and 6 bases from J, leaving 12 bases between. Looked up from germline, CDR1 is SGHTS and CDR2 is YDEGEE. The CDR3 bases are TGTGCCAGCAGGGAGTTGGGGGTCGAGCAGTACGTC. It translates to CASRELGVEQYV.

This chain links TRBV11-2 with TRBJ1-5, with 7 nucleotides matching TRBD1. This CDR3 comprises 14 residues. V lost 5 bases and J lost 9; bases outside the gene matches: 10. Germline V gene lookup returns CDR1 SGHAT and CDR2 FQNNGV. The CDR3 sequence is CASSRTGPFSPQHF. CDR3 in DNA: TGTGCCAGCAGCCGGACAGGCCCCTTTTCGCCCCAGCATTTT.

The genes are TRBV19 and TRBJ2-1, with D hard to call. Trimming removed 3 bases from V and 2 bases from J, with 20 bases in between. CDR1 is LNHDA and CDR2 is SQIVND in the germline V gene (reference sequence). The CDR3 loop spans 18 amino acids. This CDR3 reads CASSIGEKSGPAYNEQFF. In DNA, the CDR3 is TGTGCCAGTAGTATTGGGGAAAAGTCGGGTCCTGCCTACAATGAGCAGTTCTTC.

The chain employs TRBV27 and TRBJ1-1; D not resolved. V was trimmed by 2 bases and J by 5 bases, leaving 9 bases between them. Looked up from germline, CDR1 is MNHEY and CDR2 is SMNVEV (reference sequence). CDR3 size: 13 residues. The CDR3 loop is CASSLQIRTEAFF. Written as DNA, the CDR3 is TGTGCCAGCAGTTTACAAATCCGGACTGAAGCTTTCTTT.

V gene TRBV7-9 combines with J gene TRBJ2-7; D may be TRBD1 (5 bases). Germline V CDR1 and CDR2: SEHNR, FQNEAQ (reference sequence). With 3 bases removed from V and 2 bases from J, the gap between germline ends came to 8 bases. This CDR3 spans 13 amino acids. CDR3 loop: CASSLTVAYEQYF. CDR3 in DNA: TGTGCCAGCAGCTTGACAGTAGCCTACGAGCAGTACTTC.

V is TRBV7-2 and J is TRBJ1-4; 8 bases are shared with TRBD1. Germline CDR1 reads SGHTA; CDR2 reads FQGNSA. Losses at the gene ends were 1 base for V and 8 bases for J; bases not matched to a gene: 9. The CDR3 extends over 16 amino acids. The CDR3 nucleotides read TGTGCCAGCAGCTTAGGCAGGGGGCCTGGCGTGGAAAAACTGTTTTTT. This gives the protein CASSLGRGPGVEKLFF.

The table lists this clone with a few counts. The chain links TRBV6-5 to TRBJ2-2; 12 bases line up with TRBD2. V trimming: 6 bases; J trimming: 2 bases; junction bases outside the gene matches: 1. In germline, CDR1 is MNHEY, CDR2 SVGAGI. The CDR3 loop spans 15 amino acids. CDR3 bases: TGTGCCAGCAGCGGACTAGCGGGAAACACCGGGGAGCTGTTTTTT. Its translation: CASSGLAGNTGELFF.

The chain is built from TRBV27 and TRBJ1-2; no firm D call. Germline-derived CDR1 and CDR2 are MNHEY and SMNVEV (reference sequence). CDR3 length equals 14 residues. The germline V and J ends were trimmed by 1 base and 2 bases, with 8 bases remaining between them. CDR3 coding DNA: TGTGCCAGCAGTTTATGGGCGGGCAACTATGGCTACACCTTC. Amino acid sequence: CASSLWAGNYGYTF.

The CDR3 region is CASTGLSGANVLTF. The DNA for the CDR3 is TGTGCCAGCACCGGCCTCTCTGGGGCCAACGTCCTGACTTTC. The chain is built from TRBV9 and TRBJ2-6; D uncertain. CDR3 length equals 14 residues. The germline gives CDR1 SGDLS, CDR2 YYNGEE. V was shortened by 6 bases and J by 0 bases, with 7 bases between the two germline ends.

V usage is TRBV27 and J usage is TRBJ1-1; no clear D gene. The germline gives CDR1 MNHEY, CDR2 SMNVEV (reference sequence). This CDR3 has 13 amino acids. Trimming cost V 4 bases and J 5 bases, with 11 bases left between them. Here the CDR3 DNA reads TGTGCCAGCAGTTCGAAGGGATATACTGAAGCTTTCTTT. Translation: CASSSKGYTEAFF.

With regard to this clone: The same CDR3 can be traced to other DNA sequences in this sample. This chain links TRBV18 with TRBJ2-7, with no clear D. Germline V CDR1 and CDR2: KGHSH, LQKENI. The CDR3 extends over 11 amino acids. The V end was cut by 4 bases, the J end by 3 bases, with 4 bases between. CDR3 nucleotides: TGTGCCAGCTCACTCAGCTACGAGCAGTACTTC. Residues: CASSLSYEQYF. Full variable domain (rest looked up from reference TRBV18 and TRBJ2-7): NAGVMQNPRHLVRRRGQEARLRCSPMKGHSHVYWYRQLPEEGLKFMVYLQKENIIDESGMPKERFSAEFPKEGPSILRIQQVVRGDSAAYFCASSLSYEQYFGPGTRLTVT.

This chain uses TRBV4-3 with TRBJ2-1; 8 nucleotides line up with TRBD1. The length of the CDR3 is 16 residues. Trimming took 4 bases from V and 5 from J; bases not matched to a gene: 10. Germline lookup yields CDR1 LGHNA and CDR2 YSLEER. The CDR3 loop is CASSRGQGSENNEQFF. In nucleotides, the CDR3 is TGCGCCAGCAGCCGTGGACAGGGTAGCGAGAACAATGAGCAGTTCTTC.

The rearrangement joins TRBV12-3 or TRBV12-4 to TRBJ1-2; 7 bases line up with TRBD1. This CDR3 spans 13 amino acids. The trim removed 6 bases at V and 7 bases at J, leaving 8 bases unmatched. In nucleotides, the CDR3 is TGTGCCAGCAGGGCCGACAGGGCAAGTGGCTACACCTTC. Translated: CASRADRASGYTF.

The DNA of the CDR3 is TGTGCCAGCAGTCAACAGAGAAATCAGCCCCAGCATTTT. As protein: CASSQQRNQPQHF. J is TRBJ1-5 and V is TRBV7-2, with no clear D. This CDR3 has 13 amino acids. Germline CDR1 and CDR2: SGHTA and FQGNSA. Trimming shortened V by 6 bases and J by 4 bases, and 10 bases separated the two germline ends. The variable domain in full, with the rest retrieved from reference TRBV7-2 and TRBJ1-5, is GAGVSQSPSNKVTEKGKDVELRCDPISGHTALYWYRQSLGQGLEFLIYFQGNSAPDKSGLPSDRFSAERTGGSVSTLTIQRTQQEDSAVYLCASSQQRNQPQHFGDGTRLSIL.

Remarks on this clone: Other DNA sequences from this sample encode an identical CDR3 as well. V usage is TRBV7-2 and J usage is TRBJ1-2; D not resolved. CDR3 length: 14 residues. Per germline, CDR1 SGHTA and CDR2 FQGNSA. Trimming took 5 bases from V and 0 from J, leaving 10 bases between them. In DNA form, the CDR3 reads TGTGCCAGCAGCCTGGGTCCTTCTAACTATGGCTACACCTTC. This gives the protein CASSLGPSNYGYTF. The variable domain in full, with the rest retrieved from reference TRBV7-2 and TRBJ1-2, is GAGVSQSPSNKVTEKGKDVELRCDPISGHTALYWYRQSLGQGLEFLIYFQGNSAPDKSGLPSDRFSAERTGGSVSTLTIQRTQQEDSAVYLCASSLGPSNYGYTFGSGTRLTVV.

The V and J genes are TRBV5-1 and TRBJ1-2; D ambiguous. V was shortened by 4 bases and J by 10 bases, with 14 bases between the two germline ends. CDR3 length: 12 residues. Germline lookup yields CDR1 SGHRS and CDR2 YFSETQ. CDR3 sequence reads: CASSPGILDYTF. CDR3 coding DNA: TGCGCCAGCAGCCCAGGAATTTTAGACTACACCTTC.

This chain joins TRBV19 and TRBJ1-2; 7 bases are a match to TRBD1. CDR3 length: 22 residues. Trimming removed 6 bases from V and 2 bases from J; junction bases left unmatched: 30. Germline CDR1 reads LNHDA; CDR2 reads SQIVND (reference sequence). The chain's CDR3 is CASSPLVEGGAPRSLTNYGYTF. The CDR3 coding sequence is TGTGCCAGTAGCCCTTTGGTGGAAGGGGGCGCCCCCAGATCGTTGACCAACTATGGCTACACCTTC. The full variable domain, its missing parts supplied by reference TRBV19 and TRBJ1-2, is DGGITQSPKYLFRKEGQNVTLSCEQNLNHDAMYWYRQDPGQGLRLIYYSQIVNDFQKGDIAEGYSVSREKKESFPLTVTSAQKNPTAFYLCASSPLVEGGAPRSLTNYGYTFGSGTRLTVV.

The chain employs TRBV7-2 and TRBJ1-2, with D uncertain. This CDR3 spans 14 amino acids. Per germline, CDR1 SGHTA and CDR2 FQGNSA. Trimming stripped 5 bases from V and 8 bases from J, with 18 bases between. The CDR3 sequence is CASSPWGSQWGYTF. In DNA form, the CDR3 reads TGTGCCAGCAGCCCTTGGGGTAGTCAGTGGGGCTACACCTTC.

The rearrangement joins TRBV3-1 (or the pseudogene TRBV3-2) to TRBJ1-5; D might be TRBD1 (6 bases). This CDR3 comprises 17 residues. Germline assignment: CDR1 LGHDT and CDR2 YNNKEL (reference sequence). Trimming took off 1 base at V and 1 base at J, with 14 bases between the two ends. Here the CDR3 reads CASSQGTGISSNQPQHF. The CDR3 nucleotides are TGTGCCAGCAGCCAAGGAACAGGGATCTCCAGCAATCAGCCCCAGCATTTT.

The chain is built from TRBV11-1 and TRBJ2-6; D unresolved. The germline gives CDR1 SGHAT, CDR2 FQDESV (reference sequence). The length of the CDR3 is 16 residues. The V end was cut by 5 bases, the J end by 0 bases, with 11 bases between. CDR3 coding DNA: TGTGCCAGCAGCCCCTCCACGGTCTCTGGGGCCAACGTCCTGACTTTC. It specifies CASSPSTVSGANVLTF.

The chain links TRBV5-6 to TRBJ2-3; TRBD2 is a possible D gene (5 bases). The CDR3 consists of 15 residues. Germline assignment: CDR1 SGHDT and CDR2 YYEEEE. V lost 4 bases and J 0 bases, leaving 12 bases between the germline ends. CDR3 nucleotides: TGTGCCAGCAGCCTGGGAGTAGCGAGCACAGATACGCAGTATTTT. As protein: CASSLGVASTDTQYF.

This chain joins TRBV12-3 or TRBV12-4 and TRBJ1-1; D is undetermined. CDR3 size: 12 residues. V dropped 8 bases and J dropped 5 bases, with 12 bases sitting between them. CDR3 sequence: CASRWAWTEAFF. DNA of the CDR3: TGTGCCAGCCGCTGGGCTTGGACTGAAGCTTTCTTT.

This sequence joins TRBV5-6 and TRBJ1-5; D gene unclear. CDR1 and CDR2 (germline): SGHDT, YYEEEE. The CDR3 length is 13 residues. V gave up 2 bases and J gave up 8 bases, with 11 bases separating them. The CDR3 DNA is TGTGCCAGCAGCTTCCGTCCTGACGAGCCCCAGCATTTT. Residues: CASSFRPDEPQHF.

V usage is TRBV6-4 and J usage is TRBJ2-2; no clear D gene. Germline CDR1 reads MRHNA; CDR2 reads SNTAGT. V shed 9 bases and J shed 0 bases, with 17 bases lying between them. This CDR3 comprises 16 residues. The CDR3 is CARIPAFYTNTGELFF. The CDR3 DNA reads as TGTGCCAGAATCCCCGCTTTCTACACGAACACCGGGGAGCTGTTTTTT.

V gene TRBV6-5 combines with J gene TRBJ2-3; possibly TRBD2 for D (6 bases). The CDR3 loop spans 13 amino acids. With 6 bases removed from V and 8 bases from J, the gap between germline ends came to 15 bases. Germline V gene lookup returns CDR1 MNHEY and CDR2 SVGAGI. DNA for the CDR3: TGTGCCAGCAGCGGGACCGGAGGGGTTACGCAGTATTTT. This translates into CASSGTGGVTQYF.

This clone has a single count. The chain combines TRBV23-1 with TRBJ1-4; D gene uncertain. TRBV23-1 is an ORF, with its function uncertain. This CDR3 region has 12 residues. V lost 3 bases, J lost 8 bases, and 7 bases lay in between. DNA for the CDR3: TGCGCCAGCAGTCAGGCGGGGGAAAAACTGTTTTTT. Translation: CASSQAGEKLFF.

This sequence joins TRBV5-1 and TRBJ2-2; 10 nucleotides align to TRBD1. CDR3 size: 17 residues. From germline, CDR1 is SGHRS and CDR2 YFSETQ. Germline trimming cut 4 bases from V and 2 bases from J; bases unmatched to any gene: 8. The CDR3 reads CASSNYGQGGNTGELFF. In DNA, the CDR3 is TGCGCCAGCAGCAATTACGGACAGGGGGGAAACACCGGGGAGCTGTTTTTT.

This sequence joins TRBV6-4 and TRBJ2-2; TRBD2 matches at 8 bases. The junction had 4 bases not matched to a gene; V was cut back by 5 bases and J by 8 bases. The germline V gene encodes CDR1 MRHNA and CDR2 SNTAGT. The length of the CDR3 is 13 residues. The CDR3, as DNA: TGTGCCAGCAGTCGGGAGGGCCAGGGGGAGCTGTTTTTT. Protein product: CASSREGQGELFF.